Reported below is one TCR beta chain. Which antigen it targets is not known. This entry is derived from a study of CXCR3-negative and CXCR3-positive naive CD8 T cells (dated by TCRdb to between 2017 and 2020). About the study as a whole: In total, about 130 million TRB reads were obtained, which works out to roughly 1.5 +/- 0.3 million reads per library. Diversity and physicochemical repertoire analyses covered about a dozen donors pooled from two independent experiments. TRBV-TRBJ cluster analysis included naive subsets from roughly 5 donors and memory cells from 3 donors.

What the research found in general, with its limitations: Freshly isolated PBMCs were used for most assays because CXCR3 expression went down partially after cryopreservation. Within the same donor, TRBV-TRBJ usage looked similar between naive CXCR3-negative and CXCR3-positive cells, but memory cells had distinct patterns. Both naive subsets had comparably high repertoire diversity, while memory CD8+ T cells had much lower repertoire diversity. Because surface CD5, which has been linked to self-reactivity in mice, was comparable between naive subsets, TCR interaction strength was also inferred from TRB CDR3 physicochemical properties.

Each CD8+ T cell subset was flow-sorted in triplicate, and 300,000 or so cells per subset were placed directly into RLT lysis buffer. Using standard density gradient centrifugation, peripheral blood mononuclear cells were isolated from buffy coats. Total RNA was extracted from sorted cells with an RNeasy Mini Kit. Reading the germline V gene (reference sequence) gives CDR1 SEHNR and CDR2 FQNEAQ. The CDR3, from cysteine to phenylalanine, totals 12 residues. No DNA has been recorded. Instrument on record: NextSeq 550. The Human TCR Profiling Kit (MiLaboratory) was used to prepare UMI-labeled 5' RACE TRB cDNA libraries. The full amount of extracted RNA was used for cDNA synthesis, and the full amount of resulting cDNA was used for PCR amplification. Libraries were prepared in parallel with an identical number of PCR cycles. In the original analysis: With a requirement of at least two reads per UMI, MIGEC and MiXCR extracted about 52,000 +/- 9,100 unique UMI-labeled TRB cDNA molecules per library. Each library averaged about 40,000 +/- 10,000 functional in-frame TRB CDR3 nucleotide clonotypes without stop codons. Diversity metrics, including normalized Shannon-Wiener and Chao1, were computed in VDJtools after downsampling to 5000 UMI-labeled TRB molecules per sample. Clonotype-size-weighted physicochemical properties of the central five CDR3 residues (interaction energy, strength, volume and Kidera factor 4) were computed in VDJtools. Each entry corresponds to one CDR3 protein sequence from reads that TCRdb reprocessed, and DNA is not given. The V and J calls, along with clone size, are taken from TCRdb and not from the paper's own processing. The sample table includes approximately 41,000 distinct CDR3 sequences. The ten biggest clones cover roughly 10% of the sample.

Sequenced input: memory CD8+ T cells from blood. The cell subset or site label, as the study defines it: conventional CD8+ memory T cells (TMEM), sorted as controls. The sequence came from a human donor in good health. Some clones in this sample may be carry-over from other donors' samples. This sequence uses TRBV7-9 and TRBJ2-1; there is no DNA to check the TCRdb D call of TRBD1. The encoded CDR3 is CATGVSYNEQFF. Reference TRBV7-9 and TRBJ2-1 proteins supply the regions before and after the CDR3; the full variable domain is: DTGVSQNPRHKITKRGQNVTFRCDPISEHNRLYWYRQTLGQGPEFLTYFQNEAQLEKSRLLSDRFSAERPKGSFSTLEIQRTEQGDSAMYLCATGVSYNEQFFGPGTRLTVL.